The 7 T cell receptor beta chains below were found in one sample sequenced in a study of identical twins. TCRdb fed the 5' RACE reads into MiXCR, producing one record per CDR3 protein. The sample consists of 1.5 million to 2 million distinct CDR3 sequences, less than 40% of them appearing once. The sequenced sample was cord blood. These TCRs come from a newborn girl in good health.

The V call is TRBV7-2, the J call TRBJ2-5; TRBD2 matches 9 bases. CDR1 and CDR2 from the germline V gene are SGHTA and FQGNSA. With 5 bases clipped from V and 11 bases from J, the junction kept 21 bases outside the gene matches. This CDR3 has 17 residues. The CDR3, as DNA: TGTGCCAGCAGCCCAGTAGTCGGCGGGGGGGCTCGGAAAGAGCAGTACTTC. It is translated as CASSPVVGGGARKEQYF.

V usage is TRBV3-1 and J usage is TRBJ2-1; D call uncertain. Trimming pared 1 base from V and 2 bases from J, leaving 9 bases between. CDR1 is LGHDT and CDR2 is YNNKEL in the germline V gene (reference sequence). The CDR3 is 15 amino acids. DNA of the CDR3: TGTGCCAGCAGCCAAGTCCCTTTGGCCTACAATGAGCAGTTCTTC. This sequence encodes CASSQVPLAYNEQFF.

The V gene is TRBV24-1, the J gene TRBJ2-3; D perhaps matches TRBD1 (5 bases). Germline CDR1 reads KGHDR; CDR2 reads SFDVKD. The CDR3 extends over 14 amino acids. The germline V and J ends were trimmed by 7 bases and 0 bases, with 10 bases remaining between them. CDR3: CATRGKGSTDTQYF. For the CDR3, the DNA is TGTGCCACCAGGGGGAAGGGGAGCACAGATACGCAGTATTTT.

V usage is TRBV19 and J usage is TRBJ2-5; possible D gene TRBD1, 6 bases. The DNA matches TRBJ2-7 better at its end, which makes the J call doubtful. In germline, CDR1 is LNHDA, CDR2 SQIVND (reference sequence). The CDR3 runs 14 residues. This chain's CDR3 is CASSMRTVPYEQYF. For the CDR3, the DNA is TGTGCCAGTAGTATGCGGACAGTCCCCTACGAGCAGTACTTC.

This clonotype has only one observation. This chain uses TRBV7-2 with TRBJ1-4; a weak D match, TRBD1 (5 bases). This CDR3 is 15 amino acids long. Trimming took 4 bases from V and 4 from J, leaving 13 bases between them. CDR1 and CDR2 from the germline V gene are SGHTA and FQGNSA. The CDR3 here is CASSSQGASNEKLFF. The CDR3 nucleotides read TGTGCCAGCAGCTCTCAAGGGGCAAGTAATGAAAAACTGTTTTTT.

This clonotype was found a few times. The chain has TRBV3-1 and TRBJ2-1, with 7 nucleotides matching TRBD2. The CDR3 length is 16 residues. Germline CDR1 and CDR2: LGHDT and YNNKEL (reference sequence). J lost 0 bases, V lost 4 bases, and 6 bases had no gene match. Here the CDR3 reads CASSPTSRSSYNEQFF. CDR3 nucleotide sequence: TGTGCCAGCAGCCCGACTAGCAGGAGCTCCTACAATGAGCAGTTCTTC.

Worth noting for this clonotype: An end of the junction does not agree with germline; a read error may underlie this. The chain employs TRBV6-5 and TRBJ2-5; a weak D match, TRBD1 (6 bases). The CDR3 is 15 residues long. CDR1 and CDR2 from the germline V gene are MNHEY and SVGAGI. The chain's CDR3 is CAGSYEGVRRETQYF. The CDR3 DNA reads TGTGCCGGCAGTTACGAGGGGGTGAGGAGAGAGACCCAGTACTTC.